The 10 T cell receptor beta chains below were found in one sample sequenced in a study of T cell responses to AZD1222 COVID-19 vaccine. Produced via immunoSEQ multiplex PCR; TCRdb's table is partial and in-frame only. The sample lists around 100,000 clones; less than 95% were seen once. The sequencing here drew on peripheral blood, taken on day 0 of AZD1222 vaccination. These receptors came from an adult in good health.

The rearrangement joins TRBV2 to TRBJ2-1; 13 bases fit TRBD2. There are 13 residues in the CDR3. Looked up from germline, CDR1 is SNHLY and CDR2 is FYNNEI. The V and J ends lost 8 bases and 5 bases, in that order; junction bases with no gene match: 0. The CDR3 loop is CASGLAGDNEQFF. In nucleotides, the CDR3 is TGTGCCAGCGGACTAGCGGGAGACAATGAGCAGTTCTTC.

The chain is built from TRBV30 and TRBJ2-3; 8 bases map to TRBD2. This CDR3 has 18 residues. V gave up 2 bases and J gave up 0 bases; unmatched junction bases: 13. Germline V gene lookup returns CDR1 GTSNPN and CDR2 SVGIG (reference sequence). CDR3 nucleotide sequence: TGTGCCTGGAGTTCGCGGGGGGCCTCTGGTCGAAGCACAGATACGCAGTATTTT. It encodes CAWSSRGASGRSTDTQYF.

J is TRBJ2-4 and V is TRBV5-4, with 11 bases lining up with TRBD1. Trimming at V came to 4 bases and at J to 8 bases, leaving 11 bases not matched to a gene. This CDR3 is 16 amino acids long. The germline gives CDR1 SGHNT, CDR2 YYREEE (reference sequence). The CDR3 here is CASSLGQGGSLDIQYF. CDR3 coding DNA: TGTGCCAGCAGCCTGGGACAGGGGGGGAGTTTGGACATTCAGTACTTC.

This clone was counted a single time. The chain employs TRBV4-1 and TRBJ1-2; 7 nucleotides match TRBD1. CDR3 size: 17 residues. V lost 4 bases to trimming and J lost 5 bases; unmatched junction nucleotides: 16. Germline CDR1 MGHRA, CDR2 YSYEKL. The CDR3 spells CASSRKIQGRDGYGYTF. The CDR3 region has the DNA TGCGCCAGCAGCCGAAAAATACAGGGGCGAGATGGGTATGGCTACACCTTC.

The rearrangement uses TRBV6-5 and TRBJ2-3; unclear D gene. From germline, CDR1 is MNHEY and CDR2 SVGAGI. V was clipped by 6 bases and J by 3 bases, with 10 bases between them. The CDR3 consists of 13 residues. The DNA for the CDR3 is TGTGCCAGCAGAAGGGTACGGACAGATACGCAGTATTTT. Translation: CASRRVRTDTQYF.

V is TRBV7-9 and J is TRBJ1-2, with TRBD1 as a possible D gene (5 bases). Germline V gene data show CDR1 as SEHNR and CDR2 as FQNEAQ (reference sequence). V shed 5 bases and J shed 5 bases, with 18 bases lying between them. The CDR3 sequence is 15 residues long. CDR3 coding DNA: TGTGCCAGCAGCCGAACCCAGGGATCGGGTTATGGCTACACCTTC. Encoded protein: CASSRTQGSGYGYTF.

The chain employs TRBV7-9 and TRBJ2-7; 7 nucleotides align to TRBD1. The J segment lost 0 bases and the V segment lost 0 bases, leaving 5 bases of the junction unmatched. The CDR3 runs to 16 residues. Germline V gene sequence: CDR1 SEHNR, CDR2 FQNEAQ (reference sequence). The DNA for the CDR3 is TGTGCCAGCAGCTTAGCGCCGAGACAGGGCTCCTACGAGCAGTACTTC. This translates into CASSLAPRQGSYEQYF.

The rearrangement links TRBV5-4 to TRBJ1-2; D call uncertain. The germline gives CDR1 SGHNT, CDR2 YYREEE (reference sequence). The CDR3 sequence is 14 residues long. V lost 4 bases, J lost 6 bases, and 16 bases lay in between. The CDR3 sequence is CASSVLREIHGYTF. The CDR3 DNA reads as TGTGCCAGCAGCGTCTTAAGGGAAATCCATGGCTACACCTTC.

The CDR3 DNA reads as TGTGCCAGCAGTGAAACCCGGGGGAACACTGAAGCTTTCTTT. It encodes CASSETRGNTEAFF. The V call is TRBV6-1, the J call TRBJ1-1; D gene unclear. The CDR3 extends over 14 amino acids. V lost 2 bases and J 1 base, leaving 8 bases between the germline ends. Germline assignment: CDR1 MNHNS and CDR2 SASEGT.

The V gene is TRBV9, the J gene TRBJ1-3; D gene uncertain. V lost 0 bases, J lost 1 base, and 5 bases lay in between. CDR1 and CDR2 from the germline V gene are SGDLS and YYNGEE. CDR3 length equals 14 residues. The CDR3 region has the DNA TGTGCCAGCAGCGTAGCGGGGTCTGGAAACACCATATATTTT. The encoded protein is CASSVAGSGNTIYF.